The T cell receptor (beta chain) described here comes from a study of vaccination effects on CD4 cells after COVID-19. In the ViraFEST assay, antigen-specific CD4+ clonotypes were identified by expansion after peptide-pool stimulation. Scientists isolated CD4+ T cells after a roughly ten-day culture period ended. Infection dated between March and December 2020, before the Alpha, Beta and Delta variants reached the United States. Days 3 and 7 were when half the medium was replaced with IL-2 medium. Study-wide results and limits: Early post-infection timepoints were absent, and convalescent patients were few.

This clone was detected a few times. Its antigen is unidentified. The data were produced by immunoSEQ multiplex PCR, yet TCRdb's version contains in-frame clones alone and is incomplete. Of some 40,000 clones in the sample, around 69% were seen once. The CDR3 sequence is 15 residues long. CDR1 and CDR2 from the germline V gene are SGHVS and FNYEAQ. Trimming left V 2 bases short and J 3 bases short, with 10 bases between. This specimen consisted of CD4+ T cells from PBMCs cultured with HCoV-NL63 spike peptides, obtained before COVID-19 vaccination. This sequence joins TRBV7-6 and TRBJ2-2; no clear D gene. This sequence was found in a human donor who had a prior SARS-CoV-2 infection. The CDR3 DNA reads as TGTGCCAGCAGCTTATTCCCTCCTGACACCGGGGAGCTGTTTTTT. Amino acids: CASSLFPPDTGELFF.